Sequencing of this T cell receptor beta chain was carried out in a study of cytomegalovirus exposure and HLA in healthy donors. Study observations and caveats: Common viral pathogens seemed to be connected with several of the most significant clusters, according to a later analysis. The listing of fewer than 200 TCR beta chains classed them as cytomegalovirus-associated.

The PCR ran on 60 Vbeta and 13 Jbeta primers. Sequencing used immunoSEQ multiplex PCR; TCRdb keeps in-frame clones, though not all of them. The profile covers 120,000 to 150,000 clones, with around 83% appearing a single time and 1% to 1.5% taken by the ten largest. CDR1 is SEHNR, CDR2 FQNEAQ, per germline (reference sequence). The CDR3 consists of 18 residues. V shed 2 bases and J 4 bases; nucleotides not matched to a gene: 12. In regard to this clone: Antigen specificity is unknown.

This TCR was recovered from a male donor in good health and CMV-seropositive. The chain employs TRBV7-9 and TRBJ2-7; 12 bases align to TRBD1. The sequencing sample was made of PBMCs. DNA for the CDR3: TGTGCCAGCAGCTTATCCCTTCTCCGGGACAGGGGGCAATACGAGCAGTACTTC. This translates into CASSLSLLRDRGQYEQYF.